Listed below are T cell receptor beta chains from one sample, sequenced in a study of blood T cell repertoires in COVID-19. Sequencing used immunoSEQ multiplex PCR; TCRdb keeps in-frame clones, though not all of them. Found here are 150,000 to 200,000 clones, about 84% of them singletons; the top ten hold about 9.7%. The sequenced sample was PBMCs or T cells enriched from blood (not recorded which). Source of these receptors: a woman younger than 45 who had recovered from COVID-19. The CDR3 runs from the conserved cysteine through the conserved F or W. A D gene is named only where the DNA matches it firmly. Size values are once, few and many counts, or a class for expanded clones, and some rows have none.

d_gene | len | j_gene | v_gene | abundance | CDR3nt | CDR3aa
TRBD2 | 16 | TRBJ2-7 | TRBV7-2 | . | TGTGCCAGCAGCCGGGGCGGGACTAGCTTTCCCTACGAGCAGTACTTC | CASSRGGTSFPYEQYF
TRBD2 | 17 | TRBJ2-7 | TRBV5-5 | . | TGTGCCAGCAGCCCTACAGGGACTAGCGGGAGCTCCTACGAGCAGTACTTC | CASSPTGTSGSSYEQYF
. | 12 | TRBJ2-7 | TRBV2 | . | TGTGCCAGCAGGGCGACTATCTACGAGCAGTACTTC | CASRATIYEQYF
. | 15 | TRBJ2-3 | TRBV29-1 | . | TGCAGCGTTGAAGATGTCCAGCGGAGCACAGATACGCAGTATTTT | CSVEDVQRSTDTQYF
. | 16 | TRBJ2-1 | TRBV27 | . | TGTGCCAGCAGTTGGGGGGGCGGATTCCTCTACAATGAGCAGTTCTTC | CASSWGGGFLYNEQFF
. | 15 | TRBJ1-1 | TRBV7-9 | . | TGTGCCAGCAGCTCATACCCTTTTACGACAGTTGAAGCTTTCTTT | CASSSYPFTTVEAFF
TRBD2 | 16 | TRBJ2-7 | TRBV5-1 | . | TGCGCCAGCACGCCGGGCGGCGGGAGGGCCTCCTTCGAGCAGTACTTC | CASTPGGGRASFEQYF
TRBD2 | 17 | TRBJ2-1 | TRBV28 | . | TGTGCCAGCAGGCTCAACCCAAGCGGGAGGACTTACAATGAGCAGTTCTTC | CASRLNPSGRTYNEQFF
TRBD2 | 16 | TRBJ2-2 | TRBV13 | few | TGTGCCAGCAGCTACTGGACTAGCAGGAACACCGGGGAGCTGTTTTTT | CASSYWTSRNTGELFF
TRBD1 | 16 | TRBJ2-3 | TRBV7-6 | once | TGTGCCAGCAGCTTGATAGGACAGGGAGGAACAGATACGCAGTATTTT | CASSLIGQGGTDTQYF
. | 16 | TRBJ2-2 | TRBV7-9 | . | TGTGCCAGCAGCTGGGAGACTCTTGCGAACACCGGGGAGCTGTTTTTT | CASSWETLANTGELFF
. | 11 | TRBJ2-7 | TRBV7-2 | . | TGTGCCAGCAGCTTAGACAGGGAACAGTACTTC | CASSLDREQYF
TRBD1 | 16 | TRBJ2-2 | TRBV5-1 | . | TGCGCCAGCAGCTTGGAGATCAAACAGGGGACCGGGGAGCTGTTTTTT | CASSLEIKQGTGELFF
. | 11 | TRBJ1-2 | TRBV7-2 | . | TGTGTCTGTAGGGGTGTGGATGGCTACACCTTC | CVCRGVDGYTF
TRBD2 | 20 | TRBJ2-7 | TRBV27 | . | TGTGCCAGCAGTTCCTCCATCGGGGGACTAGCGGGAGGTACCGCTTACGAGCAGTACTTC | CASSSSIGGLAGGTAYEQYF
TRBD1 | 18 | TRBJ1-2 | TRBV19 | . | TGTGCCAGTATCGCGGGAAGGGGGACAGGGGGAATGGACTATGGCTACACCTTC | CASIAGRGTGGMDYGYTF
TRBD1 | 14 | TRBJ1-6 | TRBV7-8 | once | TGTGCCAGCAGCTTAACTGCCGGACAGGGGTCCCTCCACTTT | CASSLTAGQGSLHF
. | 14 | TRBJ2-1 | TRBV11-2 | . | TGTGCCAGCAGCTTAGCACTGCCCACTAATGAGCAGTTCTTC | CASSLALPTNEQFF
. | 16 | TRBJ2-4 | TRBV7-8 | . | TGTGCCAGCAGCTTAGATCCAGGGTTAACCAAAAACATTCAGTACTTC | CASSLDPGLTKNIQYF
TRBD2 | 16 | TRBJ2-1 | TRBV28 | . | TGTGCCAGCAGTTCCGAGACTAGCGGGAGCGACGATGAGCAGTTCTTC | CASSSETSGSDDEQFF
TRBD2 | 16 | TRBJ2-7 | TRBV28 | . | TGTGCCAGCAGTTCCCTGACTAGCGGGAGAGTCTACGAGCAGTACTTC | CASSSLTSGRVYEQYF
. | 17 | TRBJ2-2 | TRBV2 | . | TGTGCCAGCAGTGAAGCCAGGGGAGTAATTGGCACCGGGGAGCTGTTTTTT | CASSEARGVIGTGELFF
. | 14 | TRBJ2-7 | TRBV2 | many | TGTGCCAGCAGTGAAGGTTCACTATCCTACGAGCAGTACTTC | CASSEGSLSYEQYF
. | 15 | TRBJ2-2 | TRBV7-9 | . | TGTGCCAGCAGCTTTCAGGGATTGAACACCGGGGAGCTGTTTTTT | CASSFQGLNTGELFF
. | 18 | TRBJ2-6 | TRBV10-3 | . | TGTGCCATCAGTGGGCCAGGTGGCCCCTCCTCTGGGGCCAACGTCCTGACTTTC | CAISGPGGPSSGANVLTF
. | 13 | TRBJ2-5 | TRBV2 | . | TGTGCCAGCAGTGGGACTCAACAAGAGACCCAGTACTTC | CASSGTQQETQYF
. | 14 | TRBJ1-6 | TRBV19 | . | TGTGCCAGTAGTATAGGTCAGGGGAATTCACCCCTCCACTTT | CASSIGQGNSPLHF
TRBD1 | 15 | TRBJ2-5 | TRBV4-1 | . | TGCGCCAGCAGCCATGACTGGACAGGGCGGGAGACCCAGTACTTC | CASSHDWTGRETQYF
TRBD2 | 16 | TRBJ2-7 | TRBV28 | . | TGTGCCAGCAGTTTATGGTCTAGCGGGAGACGCTACGAGCAGTACTTC | CASSLWSSGRRYEQYF
TRBD2 | 15 | TRBJ2-7 | TRBV6-5 | . | TGTGCCAGCAGTTACCCCGGGAGGGGTCCCCGGGAGCAGTACTTC | CASSYPGRGPREQYF
. | 18 | TRBJ2-2 | TRBV27 | . | TGTGCCAGCAGTCACCTGTCCCTGAGAAATACCAACACCGGGGAGCTGTTTTTT | CASSHLSLRNTNTGELFF
. | 15 | TRBJ1-6 | TRBV7-6 | . | TGTGCCAGCAGCTTAAGCGGTGCGAGTAATTCACCCCTCCACTTT | CASSLSGASNSPLHF
. | 15 | TRBJ2-2 | TRBV7-9 | . | TGTGCCAGCAGCTTAGGGACACCCCTCACCGGGGAGCTGTTTTTT | CASSLGTPLTGELFF
TRBD2 | 16 | TRBJ2-5 | TRBV7-8 | . | TGTGCCAGCCTGCCACTAGCGGGAGTAGGACAAGAGACCCAGTACTTC | CASLPLAGVGQETQYF
. | 11 | TRBJ1-4 | TRBV5-1 | few | TGCGCCAGCAAGGGGAATGAAAAACTGTTTTTT | CASKGNEKLFF
TRBD2 | 15 | TRBJ2-3 | TRBV10-2 | . | TGCGCCAGCAGTGAGTTAGCGGGAGCACCAGATACGCAGTATTTT | CASSELAGAPDTQYF
. | 17 | TRBJ2-2 | TRBV6-1 | . | TGTGCCAGCAGTGCTCCCTGGCTCAGAGGTGACACCGGGGAGCTGTTTTTT | CASSAPWLRGDTGELFF
. | 15 | TRBJ1-2 | TRBV18 | . | TGTGCCAGCTCACCAATTCGAGGGCCAAACTATGGCTACACCTTC | CASSPIRGPNYGYTF
TRBD2 | 17 | TRBJ2-1 | TRBV28 | once | TGTGCCAGCAGTTTATCTGAGCGGGAGACCTCCTACAATGAGCAGTTCTTC | CASSLSERETSYNEQFF
. | 16 | TRBJ2-7 | TRBV7-8 | . | TGTGCCAGCAGCAGTCCTCTTTCAGGAGGTACCTACGAGCAGTACTTC | CASSSPLSGGTYEQYF
TRBD1 | 13 | TRBJ2-7 | TRBV7-8 | once | TGTGCCAGCAGCCCGACGGACAGGGACGAGCAGTACTTC | CASSPTDRDEQYF
TRBD1 | 15 | TRBJ2-2 | TRBV5-1 | . | TGCGCCAGCAGCAACGGGGACAGGTCAACCGGGGAGCTGTTTTTT | CASSNGDRSTGELFF
. | 13 | TRBJ1-2 | TRBV19 | . | TGTGCCAGTAGTCCGGGTGAAAACTATGGCTACACCTTC | CASSPGENYGYTF
TRBD1 | 15 | TRBJ2-7 | TRBV7-2 | once | TGTGCCAGCAGCTTAGTACAGGGGAGCTCCTACGAGCAGTACTTC | CASSLVQGSSYEQYF
TRBD2 | 17 | TRBJ2-1 | TRBV28 | . | TGTGCCAGCAGTGGCCCGACTAGGTCGGGGGGGTACAATGAGCAGTTCTTC | CASSGPTRSGGYNEQFF
TRBD1 | 20 | TRBJ1-5 | TRBV19 | . | TGTGCCAGTAGTATACGACAGGGTTGGATAGGGAGATATAGCAATCAGCCCCAGCATTTT | CASSIRQGWIGRYSNQPQHF
. | 12 | TRBJ2-1 | TRBV2 | . | TGTGCCAGCAGTGCACTAGGTAATGAGCAGTTCTTC | CASSALGNEQFF
. | 16 | TRBJ1-3 | TRBV5-4 | . | TGTGCCAGCAGCTTGGGTGCACGTACGAGGGGAAACACCATATATTTT | CASSLGARTRGNTIYF
. | 14 | TRBJ1-3 | TRBV19 | . | TGTGCCAGTAGTATTAATTCGGTGGGAAACACCATATATTTT | CASSINSVGNTIYF
TRBD2 | 14 | TRBJ2-1 | TRBV28 | . | TGTGCCAGCAGGGGACTAGAGGGCTACAATGAGCAGTTCTTC | CASRGLEGYNEQFF
TRBD1 | 17 | TRBJ1-6 | TRBV7-9 | . | TGTGCCAGCAGCTCCGCATCAGGGGGAAACTATAATTCACCCCTCCACTTT | CASSSASGGNYNSPLHF
TRBD2 | 15 | TRBJ2-1 | TRBV11-2 | . | TGTGCCAGCAGCCGACTAGCGGGTCGGTACAATGAGCAGTTCTTC | CASSRLAGRYNEQFF
TRBD2 | 13 | TRBJ2-1 | TRBV7-8 | few | TGTGCCAGCAGCTTATTTTTGGGGGAGGGCTGGTTCTTC | CASSLFLGEGWFF
. | 14 | TRBJ2-2 | TRBV3-1/TRBV3-2 | . | TGTGCCAGCAGCCAAGAACTAGCCCCCGGGGAGCTGTTTTTT | CASSQELAPGELFF